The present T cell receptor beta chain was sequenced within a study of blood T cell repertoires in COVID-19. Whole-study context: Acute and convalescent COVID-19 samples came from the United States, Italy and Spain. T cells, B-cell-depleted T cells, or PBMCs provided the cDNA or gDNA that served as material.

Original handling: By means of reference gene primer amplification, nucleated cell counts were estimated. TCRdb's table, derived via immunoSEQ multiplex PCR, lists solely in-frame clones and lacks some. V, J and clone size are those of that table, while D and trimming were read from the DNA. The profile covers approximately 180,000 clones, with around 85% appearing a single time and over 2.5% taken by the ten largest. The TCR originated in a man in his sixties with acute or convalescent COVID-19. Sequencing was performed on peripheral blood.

DNA for the CDR3: TGTGCCAGCAGTTACCTAGCGGGAGAGGGAACAGATACGCAGTATTTT. Translation: CASSYLAGEGTDTQYF. The chain uses TRBV27 and TRBJ2-3; 10 bases are shared with TRBD2. The junction had 7 bases not matched to a gene; V was cut back by 4 bases and J by 3 bases. CDR1 is MNHEY and CDR2 is SMNVEV in the germline V gene (reference sequence). This CDR3 region has 16 residues.